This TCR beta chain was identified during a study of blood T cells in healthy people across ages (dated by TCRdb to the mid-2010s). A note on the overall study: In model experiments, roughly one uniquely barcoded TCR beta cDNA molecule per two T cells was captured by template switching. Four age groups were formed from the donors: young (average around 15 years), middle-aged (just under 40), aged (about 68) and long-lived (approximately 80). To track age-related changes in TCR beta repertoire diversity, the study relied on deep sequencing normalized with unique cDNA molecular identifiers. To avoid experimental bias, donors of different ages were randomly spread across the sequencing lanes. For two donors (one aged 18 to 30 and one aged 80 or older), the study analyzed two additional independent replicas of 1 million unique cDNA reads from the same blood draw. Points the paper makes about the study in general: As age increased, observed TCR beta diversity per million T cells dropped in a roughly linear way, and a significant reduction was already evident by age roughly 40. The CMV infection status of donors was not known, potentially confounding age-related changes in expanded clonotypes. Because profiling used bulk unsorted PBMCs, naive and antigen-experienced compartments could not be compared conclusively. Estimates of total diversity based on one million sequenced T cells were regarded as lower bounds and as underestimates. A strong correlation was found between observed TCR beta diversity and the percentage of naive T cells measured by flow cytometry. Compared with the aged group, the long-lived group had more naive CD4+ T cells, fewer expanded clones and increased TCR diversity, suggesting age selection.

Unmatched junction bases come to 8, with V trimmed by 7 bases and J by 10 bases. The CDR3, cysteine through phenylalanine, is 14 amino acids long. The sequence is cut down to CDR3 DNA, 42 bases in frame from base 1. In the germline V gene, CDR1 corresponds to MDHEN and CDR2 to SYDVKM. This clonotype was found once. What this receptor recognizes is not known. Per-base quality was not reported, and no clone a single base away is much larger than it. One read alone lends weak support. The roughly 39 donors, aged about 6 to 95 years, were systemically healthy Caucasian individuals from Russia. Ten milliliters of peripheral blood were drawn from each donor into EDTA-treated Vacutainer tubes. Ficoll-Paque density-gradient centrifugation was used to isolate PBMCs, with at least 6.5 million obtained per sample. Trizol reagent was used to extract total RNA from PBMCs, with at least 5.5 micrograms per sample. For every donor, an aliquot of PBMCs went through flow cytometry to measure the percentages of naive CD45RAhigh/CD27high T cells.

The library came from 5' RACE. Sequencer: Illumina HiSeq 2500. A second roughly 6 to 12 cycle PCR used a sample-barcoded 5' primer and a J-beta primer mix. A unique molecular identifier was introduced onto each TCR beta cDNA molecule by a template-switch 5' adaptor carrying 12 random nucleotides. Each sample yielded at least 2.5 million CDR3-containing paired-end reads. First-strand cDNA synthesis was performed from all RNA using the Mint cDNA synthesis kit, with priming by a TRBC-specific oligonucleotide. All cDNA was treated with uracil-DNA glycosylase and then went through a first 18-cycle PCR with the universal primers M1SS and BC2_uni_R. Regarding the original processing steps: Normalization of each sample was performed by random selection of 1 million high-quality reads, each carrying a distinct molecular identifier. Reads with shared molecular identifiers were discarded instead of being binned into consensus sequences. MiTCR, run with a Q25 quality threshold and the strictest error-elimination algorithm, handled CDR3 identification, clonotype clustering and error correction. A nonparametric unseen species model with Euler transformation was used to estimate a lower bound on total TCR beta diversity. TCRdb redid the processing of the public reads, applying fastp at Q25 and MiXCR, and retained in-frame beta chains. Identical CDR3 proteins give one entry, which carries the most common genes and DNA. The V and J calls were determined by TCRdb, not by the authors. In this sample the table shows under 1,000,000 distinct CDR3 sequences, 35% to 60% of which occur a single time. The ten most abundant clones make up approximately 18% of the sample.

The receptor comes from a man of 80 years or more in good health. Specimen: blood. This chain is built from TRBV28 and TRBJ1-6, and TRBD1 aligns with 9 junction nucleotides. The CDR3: CASIRGQGGSPLHF. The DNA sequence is TGTGCCAGCATAAGGGGACAGGGTGGCTCACCCCTCCACTTT. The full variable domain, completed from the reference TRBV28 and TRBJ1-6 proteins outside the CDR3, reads DVKVTQSSRYLVKRTGEKVFLECVQDMDHENMFWYRQDPGLGLRLIYFSYDVKMKEKGDIPEGYSVSREKKERFSLILESASTNQTSMYLCASIRGQGGSPLHFGNGTRLTVT.